There are a few counts of the clone carrying this T cell receptor (beta chain). The target antigen is unknown. MiXCR was run by TCRdb on the RT-PCR reads, yielding one entry per CDR3 protein. The sample contains around 580,000 distinct CDR3 sequences, 12% of which appear only once. CDR3 length: 13 amino acids. V was cut by 1 base and J by 6 bases, with 7 bases left in between. CDR1 MDHEN and CDR2 SYDVKM come from the germline V gene. These data are taken from a study of response to subunit inactivated influenza vaccine. The study, taken as a whole, reports: Few new T cells, the authors suggested, are recruited by each seasonal influenza vaccination.

This receptor was identified in a man over 45 who received an inactivated influenza vaccine. Sequencing was performed on PBMCs from blood, taken on the day of vaccination. The V and J genes are TRBV28 and TRBJ1-5; no clear D. The CDR3 DNA reads as TGTGCCAGCAGTTTATCTCCCGTTCAGCCCCAGCATTTT. This codes for CASSLSPVQPQHF.